The T cell receptor beta chain under discussion was sequenced for a study of cytomegalovirus exposure and HLA in healthy donors. Findings of the study overall: What TCR beta sequences reportedly achieved was accurate prediction of HLA-A and HLA-B alleles in most subjects. V segments that were indistinguishable, TRBV6-2 and TRBV6-3 among them, were omitted from analysis. Most sequenced TCRs were rare (though some public TCRs occurred in many donors).

Vbeta (60) and Jbeta (13) primers were used in the PCR. TCRdb keeps only in-frame clones here, not all; method: immunoSEQ multiplex PCR. This table has about 92,000 clones, 70% to 75% appearing once. Germline-derived CDR1 and CDR2 are ENHRY and SYGVKD. The J segment lost 5 bases and the V segment lost 8 bases, leaving 14 bases of the junction unmatched. The CDR3 length is 15 residues. On this clone: The antigen remains unidentified.

The J gene is TRBJ2-7, the V gene TRBV10-3; 8 positions match TRBD1. This TCR derives from a woman between 18 and 29 years old in good health and CMV-seropositive. Source material: PBMCs. DNA for the CDR3: TGTGCCATCTGCTTGGGGCAGGGGGCCGTGGACGAGCAGTACTTC. Its protein is CAICLGQGAVDEQYF.